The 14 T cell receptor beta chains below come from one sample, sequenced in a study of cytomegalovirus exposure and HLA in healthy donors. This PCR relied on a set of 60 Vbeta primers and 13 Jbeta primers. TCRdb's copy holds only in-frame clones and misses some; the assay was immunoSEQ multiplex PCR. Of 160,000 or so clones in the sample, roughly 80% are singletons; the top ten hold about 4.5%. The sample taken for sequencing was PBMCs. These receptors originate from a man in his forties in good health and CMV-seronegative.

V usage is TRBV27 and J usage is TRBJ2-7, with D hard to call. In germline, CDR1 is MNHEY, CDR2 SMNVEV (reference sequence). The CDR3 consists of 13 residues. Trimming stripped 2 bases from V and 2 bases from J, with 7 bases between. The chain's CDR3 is CASSLGPPYEQYF. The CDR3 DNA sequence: TGTGCCAGCAGTTTAGGCCCCCCCTACGAGCAGTACTTC.

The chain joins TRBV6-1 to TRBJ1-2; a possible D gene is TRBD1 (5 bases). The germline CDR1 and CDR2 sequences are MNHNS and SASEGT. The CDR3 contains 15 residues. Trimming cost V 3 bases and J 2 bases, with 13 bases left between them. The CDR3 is CASSDIRESNYGYTF. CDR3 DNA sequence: TGTGCCAGCAGTGACATCAGGGAATCGAACTATGGCTACACCTTC.

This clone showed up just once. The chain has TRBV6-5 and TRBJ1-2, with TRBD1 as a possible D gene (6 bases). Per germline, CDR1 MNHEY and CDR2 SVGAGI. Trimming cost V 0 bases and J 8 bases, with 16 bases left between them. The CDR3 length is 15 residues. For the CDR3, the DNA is TGTGCCAGCAGTTACTCGTTTAACAGGGCGGAGGGCTACACCTTC. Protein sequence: CASSYSFNRAEGYTF.

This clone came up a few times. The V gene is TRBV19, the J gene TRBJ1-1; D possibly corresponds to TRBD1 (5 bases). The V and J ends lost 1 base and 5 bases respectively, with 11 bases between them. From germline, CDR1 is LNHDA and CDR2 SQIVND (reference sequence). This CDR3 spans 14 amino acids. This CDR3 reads CASSIVPGNTEAFF. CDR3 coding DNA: TGTGCCAGTAGTATAGTTCCAGGGAATACTGAAGCTTTCTTT. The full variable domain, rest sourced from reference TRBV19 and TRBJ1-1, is DGGITQSPKYLFRKEGQNVTLSCEQNLNHDAMYWYRQDPGQGLRLIYYSQIVNDFQKGDIAEGYSVSREKKESFPLTVTSAQKNPTAFYLCASSIVPGNTEAFFGQGTRLTVV.

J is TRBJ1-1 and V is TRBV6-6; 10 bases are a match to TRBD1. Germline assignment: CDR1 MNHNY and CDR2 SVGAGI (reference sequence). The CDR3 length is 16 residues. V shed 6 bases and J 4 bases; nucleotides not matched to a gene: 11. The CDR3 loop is CASSHGGTGVFTEAFF. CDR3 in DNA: TGTGCCAGCAGCCACGGGGGGACAGGGGTTTTCACTGAAGCTTTCTTT.

Here the CDR3 reads CASEAGGFTEAFF. The CDR3 nucleotides read TGTGCCAGCGAGGCGGGCGGGTTCACTGAAGCTTTCTTT. The chain is built from TRBV5-4 and TRBJ1-1; D is undetermined. Deletions cut 7 bases from V and 4 bases from J, with 14 bases between. CDR1 is SGHNT and CDR2 is YYREEE in the germline V gene (reference sequence). The CDR3 has 13 amino acids. The full variable domain, with the rest looked up from reference TRBV5-4 and TRBJ1-1, is ETGVTQSPTHLIKTRGQQVTLRCSSQSGHNTVSWYQQALGQGPQFIFQYYREEENGRGNFPPRFSGLQFPNYSSELNVNALELDDSALYLCASEAGGFTEAFFGQGTRLTVV.

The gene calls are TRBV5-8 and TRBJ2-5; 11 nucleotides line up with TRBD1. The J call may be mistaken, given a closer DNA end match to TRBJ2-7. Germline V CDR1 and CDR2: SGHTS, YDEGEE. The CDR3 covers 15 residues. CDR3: CASSSYGTGGDEQYF. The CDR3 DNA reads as TGTGCCAGCAGCTCTTACGGGACAGGGGGTGACGAGCAGTACTTC.

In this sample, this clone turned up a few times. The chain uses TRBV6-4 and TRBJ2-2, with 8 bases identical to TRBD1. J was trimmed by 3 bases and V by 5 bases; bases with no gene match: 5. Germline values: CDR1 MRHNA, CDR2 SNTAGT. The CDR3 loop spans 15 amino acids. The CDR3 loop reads CASSTGTGDTGELFF. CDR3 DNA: TGTGCCAGCAGTACCGGGACAGGAGACACCGGGGAGCTGTTTTTT.

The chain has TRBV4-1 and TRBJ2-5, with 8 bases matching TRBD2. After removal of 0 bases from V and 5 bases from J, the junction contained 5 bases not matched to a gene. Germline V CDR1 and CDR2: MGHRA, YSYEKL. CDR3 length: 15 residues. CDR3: CASSQERGGRETQYF. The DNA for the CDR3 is TGCGCCAGCAGCCAAGAACGGGGGGGCCGGGAGACCCAGTACTTC.

CDR3: CASSQGFGQSYEQYF. CDR3 sequence (DNA): TGCGCCAGCAGCCAGGGGTTCGGACAGTCTTACGAGCAGTACTTC. The rearrangement links TRBV5-1 to TRBJ2-7, with a tentative D call TRBD1 (6 bases). V was clipped by 4 bases and J by 4 bases, with 18 bases between them. The CDR3 totals 15 residues. In germline, CDR1 is SGHRS, CDR2 YFSETQ.

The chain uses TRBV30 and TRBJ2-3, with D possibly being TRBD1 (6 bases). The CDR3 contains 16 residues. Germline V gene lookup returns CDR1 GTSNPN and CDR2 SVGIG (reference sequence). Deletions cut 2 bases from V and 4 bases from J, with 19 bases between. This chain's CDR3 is CAWSPVTGSGADTQYF. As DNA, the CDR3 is TGTGCCTGGAGTCCCGTCACAGGCTCAGGGGCAGATACGCAGTATTTT.

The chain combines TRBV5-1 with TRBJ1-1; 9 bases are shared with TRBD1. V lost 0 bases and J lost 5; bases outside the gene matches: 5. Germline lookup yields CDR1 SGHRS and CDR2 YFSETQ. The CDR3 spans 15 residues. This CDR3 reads CASSLEGTGRTEAFF. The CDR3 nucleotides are TGCGCCAGCAGCTTGGAAGGGACAGGGCGGACTGAAGCTTTCTTT. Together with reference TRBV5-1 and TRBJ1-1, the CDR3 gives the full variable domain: KAGVTQTPRYLIKTRGQQVTLSCSPISGHRSVSWYQQTPGQGLQFLFEYFSETQRNKGNFPGRFSGRQFSNSRSEMNVSTLELGDSALYLCASSLEGTGRTEAFFGQGTRLTVV.

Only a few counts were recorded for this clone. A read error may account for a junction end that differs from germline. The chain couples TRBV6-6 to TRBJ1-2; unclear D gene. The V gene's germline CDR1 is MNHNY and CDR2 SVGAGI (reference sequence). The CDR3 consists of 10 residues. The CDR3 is CASSYSAYSF. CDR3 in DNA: TGTGCCAGCAGTTACTCCGCTTACTCCTTC.

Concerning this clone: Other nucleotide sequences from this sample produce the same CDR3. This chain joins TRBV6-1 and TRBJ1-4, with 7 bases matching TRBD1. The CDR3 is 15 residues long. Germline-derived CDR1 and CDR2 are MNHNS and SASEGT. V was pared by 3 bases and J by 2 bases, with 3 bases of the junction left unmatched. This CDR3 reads CASSDSTGTNEKLFF. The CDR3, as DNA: TGTGCCAGCAGTGATTCGACAGGGACTAATGAAAAACTGTTTTTT.